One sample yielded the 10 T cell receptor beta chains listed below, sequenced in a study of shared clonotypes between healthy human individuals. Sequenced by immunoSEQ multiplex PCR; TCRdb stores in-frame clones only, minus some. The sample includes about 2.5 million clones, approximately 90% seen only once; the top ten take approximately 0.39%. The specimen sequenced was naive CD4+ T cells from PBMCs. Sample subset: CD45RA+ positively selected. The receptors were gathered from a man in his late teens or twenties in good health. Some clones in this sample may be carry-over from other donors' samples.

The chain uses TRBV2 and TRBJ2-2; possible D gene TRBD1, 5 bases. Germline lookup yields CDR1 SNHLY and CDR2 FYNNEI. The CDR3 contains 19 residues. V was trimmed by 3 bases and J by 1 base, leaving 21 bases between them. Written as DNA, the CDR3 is TGTGCCAGCAGTGACCGGTCCTGGTATGGGCAGGGGAACACCGGGGAGCTGTTTTTT. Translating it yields CASSDRSWYGQGNTGELFF.

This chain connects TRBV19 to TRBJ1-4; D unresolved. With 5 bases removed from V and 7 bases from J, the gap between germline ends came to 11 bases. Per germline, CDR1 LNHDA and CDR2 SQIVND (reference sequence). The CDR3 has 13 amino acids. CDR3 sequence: CASSLMEGEKLFF. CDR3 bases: TGTGCCAGTAGTTTGATGGAGGGTGAAAAACTGTTTTTT.

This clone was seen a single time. The chain's CDR3 is CASSPAGTGGVTEAFF. CDR3 coding DNA: TGTGCCAGCAGTCCGGCCGGGACAGGGGGTGTCACTGAAGCTTTCTTT. V is TRBV28 and J is TRBJ1-1; 11 nucleotides line up with TRBD1. Germline V gene lookup returns CDR1 MDHEN and CDR2 SYDVKM. V trimming: 5 bases; J trimming: 4 bases; junction bases outside the gene matches: 9. CDR3 length: 16 amino acids.

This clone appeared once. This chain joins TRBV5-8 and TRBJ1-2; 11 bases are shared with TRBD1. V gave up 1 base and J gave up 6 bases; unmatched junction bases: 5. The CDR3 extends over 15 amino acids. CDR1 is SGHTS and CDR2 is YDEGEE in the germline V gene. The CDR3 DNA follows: TGTGCCAGCAGCTTGTCGGACAGGGGGCTTCATGGCTACACCTTC. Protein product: CASSLSDRGLHGYTF.

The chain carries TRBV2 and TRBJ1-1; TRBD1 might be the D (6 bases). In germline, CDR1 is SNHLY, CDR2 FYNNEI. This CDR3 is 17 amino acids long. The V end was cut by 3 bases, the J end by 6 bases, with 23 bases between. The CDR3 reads CASSDFLGPGDRPEAFF. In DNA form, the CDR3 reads TGTGCCAGCAGTGATTTCCTCGGGCCAGGGGATCGTCCTGAAGCTTTCTTT.

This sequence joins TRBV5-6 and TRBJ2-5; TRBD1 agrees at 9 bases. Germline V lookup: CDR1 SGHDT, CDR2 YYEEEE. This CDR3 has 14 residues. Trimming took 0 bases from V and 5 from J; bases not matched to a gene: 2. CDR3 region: CASSLGQGVETQYF. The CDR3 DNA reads TGTGCCAGCAGCTTGGGACAGGGGGTTGAGACCCAGTACTTC.

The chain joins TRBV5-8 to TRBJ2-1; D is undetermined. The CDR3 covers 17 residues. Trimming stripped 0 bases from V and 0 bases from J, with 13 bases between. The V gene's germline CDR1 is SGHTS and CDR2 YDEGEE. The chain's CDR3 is CASSLVQRWSSYNEQFF. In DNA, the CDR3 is TGTGCCAGCAGCTTGGTACAGAGATGGAGCTCCTACAATGAGCAGTTCTTC.

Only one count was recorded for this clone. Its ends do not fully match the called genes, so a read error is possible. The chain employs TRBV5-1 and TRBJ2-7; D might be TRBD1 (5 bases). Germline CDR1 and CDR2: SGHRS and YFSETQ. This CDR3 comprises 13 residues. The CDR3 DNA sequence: TGCGCCAGCAGCTTAGGTGACAGCCAAAAGGTATCCTTC. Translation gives CASSLGDSQKVSF. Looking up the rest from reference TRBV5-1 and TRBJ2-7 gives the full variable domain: KAGVTQTPRYLIKTRGQQVTLSCSPISGHRSVSWYQQTPGQGLQFLFEYFSETQRNKGNFPGRFSGRQFSNSRSEMNVSTLELGDSALYLCASSLGDSQKVSFGPGTRLTVT.

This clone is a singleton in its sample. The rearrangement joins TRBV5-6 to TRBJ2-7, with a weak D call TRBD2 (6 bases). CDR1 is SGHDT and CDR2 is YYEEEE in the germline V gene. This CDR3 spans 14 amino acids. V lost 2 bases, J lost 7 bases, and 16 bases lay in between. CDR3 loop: CASSFWGGTREQYF. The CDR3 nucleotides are TGTGCCAGCAGCTTTTGGGGCGGGACTCGAGAGCAGTACTTC.

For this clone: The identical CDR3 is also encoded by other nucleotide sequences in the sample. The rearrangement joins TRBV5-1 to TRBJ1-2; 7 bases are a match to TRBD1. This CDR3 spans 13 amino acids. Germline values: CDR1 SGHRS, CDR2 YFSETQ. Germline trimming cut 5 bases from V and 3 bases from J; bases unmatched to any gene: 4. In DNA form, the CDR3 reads TGCGCCAGCAGTGGCCAGGGGGACTATGGCTACACCTTC. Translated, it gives CASSGQGDYGYTF.